This T cell receptor beta chain is drawn from a study of blood T cells in healthy people across ages. PCR was performed a second time for about 7 to 11 cycles using a sample-barcoded 5' primer and a J-beta primer mix. In TCRdb, the 5' RACE reads were re-called with MiXCR into one record per CDR3 protein. This table has 800,000 to 900,000 distinct CDR3 sequences, about 62% appearing once. Sequencing was carried out using blood. The source is a man aged 25-45 years in good health.

The CDR3 DNA reads TGCGCCAGCAGCCAAAACCCGGAGACCCAAGGGGAGCAGTTCTTC. Amino acid sequence: CASSQNPETQGEQFF. The J gene is TRBJ2-1, the V gene TRBV4-3; D call uncertain. This CDR3 is 15 amino acids long. V gave up 2 bases and J gave up 10 bases, with 18 bases separating them. Germline V CDR1 and CDR2: LGHNA, YSLEER.